This record covers a single T cell receptor beta chain. The target antigen is unknown. Only in-frame clones appear in the TCRdb table, and some are missing; sequencing was by immunoSEQ multiplex PCR. In the table there are over 100,000 clones, around 90% of which are singletons. Germline V CDR1 and CDR2: MDHEN, SYDVKM. Trimming left V 8 bases short and J 9 bases short, with 14 bases between. This CDR3 spans 13 amino acids. The data belong to a study of T cell responses to AZD1222 COVID-19 vaccine. Across the whole study: Pooled samples include second doses given at about 4 or 12 weeks.

The study, taken as a whole, reports: Samples come after the peak T cell response, not at day 14. Close to half of spike-specific TCRs reportedly recognize unmutated variant regions. Donors skewed white British and female; clonal diversity was possibly underestimated.

The rearrangement uses TRBV28 and TRBJ1-6, with D possibly TRBD1 on 5 matching bases. This receptor was taken from an adult in good health. This specimen consisted of peripheral blood, obtained on day 0 of AZD1222 vaccination. This CDR3 is CASWTGAPSPLHF. The CDR3 region has the DNA TGTGCCAGCTGGACCGGGGCTCCTTCACCCCTCCACTTT.